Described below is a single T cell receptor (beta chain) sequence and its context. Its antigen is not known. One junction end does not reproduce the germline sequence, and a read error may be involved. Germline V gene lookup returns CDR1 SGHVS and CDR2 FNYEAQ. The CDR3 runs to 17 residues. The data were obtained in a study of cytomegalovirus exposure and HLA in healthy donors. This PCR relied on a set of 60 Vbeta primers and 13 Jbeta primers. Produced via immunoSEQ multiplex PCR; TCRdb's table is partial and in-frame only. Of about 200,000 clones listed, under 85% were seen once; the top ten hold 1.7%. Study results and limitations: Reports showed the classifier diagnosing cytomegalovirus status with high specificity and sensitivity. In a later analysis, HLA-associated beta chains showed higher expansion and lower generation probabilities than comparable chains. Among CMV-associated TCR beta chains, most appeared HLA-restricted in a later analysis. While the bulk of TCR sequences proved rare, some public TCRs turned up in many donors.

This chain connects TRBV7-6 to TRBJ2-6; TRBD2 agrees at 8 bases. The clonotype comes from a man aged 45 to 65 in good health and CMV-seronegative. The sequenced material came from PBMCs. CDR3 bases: TGTGCCTGCAGCTTAGCGGGAAGGGGCTCTGGGGCCAACGTCCTGACTTTC. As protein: CACSLAGRGSGANVLTF.